Each of the 23 T cell receptor beta chains below was sequenced from the same sample in a study of blood T cell repertoires in COVID-19. Here immunoSEQ multiplex PCR was the method, and the copy in TCRdb shows in-frame clones only, minus some. This sample has about 150,000 clones, with around 80% found just once. The sample comprised peripheral blood. Receptors were obtained from a woman in her forties or fifties in a cohort sampled during active or convalescent COVID-19.

J is TRBJ1-1 and V is TRBV5-6; possible D gene TRBD1, 6 bases. Germline V gene lookup returns CDR1 SGHDT and CDR2 YYEEEE. The CDR3 consists of 16 residues. Trimming took 4 bases from V and 4 from J, leaving 20 bases between them. The CDR3 loop is CASSRSRNRDSTEAFF. The CDR3 nucleotides are TGTGCCAGCAGCAGGTCACGAAACAGGGATAGCACTGAAGCTTTCTTT. Full variable domain (missing parts from reference TRBV5-6 and TRBJ1-1): DAGVTQSPTHLIKTRGQQVTLRCSPKSGHDTVSWYQQALGQGPQFIFQYYEEEERQRGNFPDRFSGHQFPNYSSELNVNALLLGDSALYLCASSRSRNRDSTEAFFGQGTRLTVV.

The chain carries TRBV10-3 and TRBJ2-7; 7 bases line up with TRBD1. Trimming took 6 bases from V and 0 from J; bases not matched to a gene: 8. The germline V gene encodes CDR1 ENHRY and CDR2 SYGVKD. The CDR3 runs to 15 residues. The CDR3 region is CAISRTGRSSYEQYF. In DNA, the CDR3 is TGTGCCATCAGCAGGACAGGTCGAAGCTCCTACGAGCAGTACTTC.

The V and J genes are TRBV5-1 and TRBJ2-2; 8 nucleotides agree with TRBD2. This CDR3 comprises 15 residues. Trimming took 5 bases from V and 0 from J; bases not matched to a gene: 3. Germline CDR1 and CDR2: SGHRS and YFSETQ. The CDR3 protein is CASRPGGANTGELFF. CDR3 DNA: TGCGCCAGCAGACCCGGGGGGGCGAACACCGGGGAGCTGTTTTTT.

The table lists this clone with a count of one. The chain joins TRBV4-3 to TRBJ1-2, with a possible D match to TRBD1 (5 bases). The CDR3 is 14 amino acids. Trimming removed 0 bases from V and 8 bases from J, with 13 bases in between. Germline CDR1 and CDR2: LGHNA and YSLEER. The CDR3 DNA follows: TGCGCCAGCAGCCAAGAGAGAGCTGGGGCCGGCTACACCTTC. Amino acids: CASSQERAGAGYTF.

V and J are TRBV2 and TRBJ2-3, with 8 bases identical to TRBD2. CDR3 length: 13 residues. With 8 bases clipped from V and 2 bases from J, the junction kept 3 bases outside the gene matches. Germline V gene sequence: CDR1 SNHLY, CDR2 FYNNEI. DNA for the CDR3: TGTGCCAGCCGGGGGGGTAACACAGATACGCAGTATTTT. Its translation is CASRGGNTDTQYF.

This clone is a singleton in its sample. J is TRBJ2-2 and V is TRBV27, with D maybe TRBD1 (5 bases). Germline V lookup: CDR1 MNHEY, CDR2 SMNVEV (reference sequence). The CDR3 loop spans 15 amino acids. Between the trimmed V and J ends, which lost 4 bases and 3 bases, there was a span of 12 bases. The CDR3 spells CASSWGTGDTGELFF. CDR3 nucleotides: TGTGCCAGCAGTTGGGGAACAGGAGACACCGGGGAGCTGTTTTTT.

This clone was observed many times. V gene TRBV5-5 combines with J gene TRBJ2-5, with 13 bases that match TRBD2. The CDR3 sequence is 18 residues long. Per germline, CDR1 SGHKS and CDR2 YYEKEE (reference sequence). V gave up 2 bases and J gave up 1 base; unmatched junction bases: 8. The CDR3 bases are TGTGCCAGCAGCTTCAACACCGGACTAGCGGGGGCCCAAGAGACCCAGTACTTC. The encoded protein is CASSFNTGLAGAQETQYF.

The V and J genes are TRBV18 and TRBJ2-2; tentative D call: TRBD1 (7 bases). Deletions cut 3 bases from V and 2 bases from J, with 13 bases between. CDR1 is KGHSH, CDR2 LQKENI, per germline. This CDR3 is 16 amino acids long. The CDR3 region is CASSPDREANTGELFF. The CDR3 DNA reads as TGTGCCAGCTCACCTGACAGGGAGGCCAACACCGGGGAGCTGTTTTTT. The variable domain in full, completed from reference TRBV18 and TRBJ2-2, reads NAGVMQNPRHLVRRRGQEARLRCSPMKGHSHVYWYRQLPEEGLKFMVYLQKENIIDESGMPKERFSAEFPKEGPSILRIQQVVRGDSAAYFCASSPDREANTGELFFGEGSRLTVL.

The V call is TRBV4-3, the J call TRBJ1-1, with D perhaps TRBD1 (5 bases). Trimming left V 3 bases short and J 1 base short, with 12 bases between. Germline loops: CDR1 LGHNA, CDR2 YSLEER. This CDR3 has 15 amino acids. CDR3 sequence (DNA): TGCGCCAGCAGCCACGTCAGGGTTTCGAACACTGAAGCTTTCTTT. The encoded protein is CASSHVRVSNTEAFF.

The chain combines TRBV11-1 with TRBJ2-7, with D hard to call. Deletions cut 2 bases from V and 3 bases from J, with 8 bases between. Germline V gene data show CDR1 as SGHAT and CDR2 as FQDESV (reference sequence). This CDR3 comprises 13 residues. CDR3 DNA sequence: TGTGCCAGCAGCTTAATGGCCGACTACGAGCAGTACTTC. Amino acids: CASSLMADYEQYF.

The J gene is TRBJ1-1, the V gene TRBV6-5, with a possible D match to TRBD1 (5 bases). This CDR3 region has 13 residues. Trimming took off 6 bases at V and 0 bases at J, with 8 bases between the two ends. CDR1 and CDR2 (germline): MNHEY, SVGAGI. This CDR3 is CASRRQMNTEAFF. DNA of the CDR3: TGTGCCAGCAGGAGACAGATGAACACTGAAGCTTTCTTT.

This sequence joins TRBV24-1 and TRBJ2-7; D might be TRBD1 (6 bases). The CDR3 runs 13 residues. Germline CDR1 and CDR2: KGHDR and SFDVKD. The V end lost 1 base, the J end lost 5 bases, and 8 bases lay between the germline ends. The CDR3 nucleotides are TGTGCCACCAGTGATTTTTGGGGGCACGAGCAGTACTTC. It codes for CATSDFWGHEQYF.

This sequence joins TRBV6-5 and TRBJ1-4; D is unresolved. Germline lookup yields CDR1 MNHEY and CDR2 SVGAGI. V was pared by 11 bases and J by 4 bases, with 17 bases between. This CDR3 has 14 amino acids. CDR3 residues: CAAGGPENNEKLFF. In nucleotides, the CDR3 is TGTGCCGCGGGAGGCCCGGAGAATAATGAAAAACTGTTTTTT.

The chain employs TRBV9 and TRBJ2-2; tentative D call: TRBD2 (6 bases). V was clipped by 3 bases and J by 2 bases, with 17 bases between them. This CDR3 spans 17 amino acids. Germline V gene lookup returns CDR1 SGDLS and CDR2 YYNGEE. The chain's CDR3 is CASSGSDGGANTGELFF. The CDR3 nucleotides read TGTGCCAGCAGCGGGTCTGACGGGGGAGCAAACACCGGGGAGCTGTTTTTT.

The chain couples TRBV11-2 to TRBJ2-7, with no clear D. Deletions cut 4 bases from V and 0 bases from J, with 4 bases between. Germline V CDR1 and CDR2: SGHAT, FQNNGV. The CDR3 consists of 12 residues. CDR3 region: CASSSPSYEQYF. CDR3 coding DNA: TGTGCCAGCAGCTCTCCCTCCTACGAGCAGTACTTC.

This clone was detected a few times. The chain uses TRBV5-5 and TRBJ2-7, with 9 bases fitting TRBD1. Germline assignment: CDR1 SGHKS and CDR2 YYEKEE (reference sequence). The CDR3 spans 13 residues. V shed 0 bases, J shed 5 bases, and the junction held 0 bases outside the gene matches. The CDR3, as DNA: TGTGCCAGCAGCTTGGGACAGGGGGACGAGCAGTACTTC. Translating it yields CASSLGQGDEQYF.

This chain joins TRBV20-1 and TRBJ2-1; no reliable D call. With 6 bases removed from V and 5 bases from J, the gap between germline ends came to 8 bases. Per the germline V gene, CDR1 is DFQATT and CDR2 is SNEGSKA (reference sequence). There are 11 residues in the CDR3. CDR3 sequence (DNA): TGCAGTGCACGACATAACAATGAGCAGTTCTTC. Amino acids: CSARHNNEQFF.

The chain carries TRBV19 and TRBJ2-2; D might be TRBD2 (7 bases). Germline V gene lookup returns CDR1 LNHDA and CDR2 SQIVND (reference sequence). V was trimmed by 5 bases and J by 4 bases, leaving 14 bases between them. The CDR3 is made up of 15 amino acids. DNA of the CDR3: TGTGCCAGTAGTTTGGGGGGGCAGGGCACCGGGGAGCTGTTTTTT. It codes for CASSLGGQGTGELFF.

This chain connects TRBV6-2 or TRBV6-3 to TRBJ1-2; D uncertain. CDR1 MNHEY and CDR2 SVGEGT come from the germline V gene. Trimming stripped 0 bases from V and 8 bases from J, with 10 bases between. The CDR3 length is 13 residues. The CDR3 DNA sequence: TGTGCCAGCAGTTACTCGGCGGGGATGGGCTACACCTTC. Residues: CASSYSAGMGYTF.

This clone occurred once. The chain couples TRBV19 to TRBJ2-3; 15 nucleotides line up with TRBD2. The junction had 5 bases not matched to a gene; V was cut back by 4 bases and J by 3 bases. This CDR3 contains 17 residues. Looked up from germline, CDR1 is LNHDA and CDR2 is SQIVND (reference sequence). The CDR3 reads CASSRTSGGAGTDTQYF. For the CDR3, the DNA is TGTGCCAGTAGTAGGACTAGCGGGGGGGCAGGAACAGATACGCAGTATTTT.

This clone was observed once. V is TRBV5-5 and J is TRBJ1-5, with D hard to call. Looked up from germline, CDR1 is SGHKS and CDR2 is YYEKEE (reference sequence). The V end lost 0 bases, the J end lost 2 bases, and 12 bases lay between the germline ends. CDR3 length: 16 residues. CDR3 sequence (DNA): TGTGCCAGCAGCTTGGCCGGGTCGTGGGGCAATCAGCCCCAGCATTTT. Its protein is CASSLAGSWGNQPQHF.

The chain uses TRBV3-1 (or the pseudogene TRBV3-2) and TRBJ1-2; D gene ambiguous. Between the trimmed V and J ends, which lost 2 bases and 5 bases, there was a span of 12 bases. Germline V CDR1 and CDR2: LGHDT, YNNKEL (reference sequence). The CDR3 length is 14 residues. The CDR3 protein is CASSQLEAGYGYTF. Here the CDR3 DNA reads TGTGCCAGCAGCCAATTGGAGGCCGGTTATGGCTACACCTTC.

V gene TRBV4-1 combines with J gene TRBJ2-2, with D possibly TRBD2 on 7 matching bases. This CDR3 comprises 17 residues. V lost 2 bases and J 2 bases, leaving 15 bases between the germline ends. Germline CDR1 MGHRA, CDR2 YSYEKL. CDR3 sequence: CASSQTRRGPNTGELFF. As DNA, the CDR3 is TGCGCCAGCAGCCAAACGAGGCGGGGGCCCAACACCGGGGAGCTGTTTTTT.